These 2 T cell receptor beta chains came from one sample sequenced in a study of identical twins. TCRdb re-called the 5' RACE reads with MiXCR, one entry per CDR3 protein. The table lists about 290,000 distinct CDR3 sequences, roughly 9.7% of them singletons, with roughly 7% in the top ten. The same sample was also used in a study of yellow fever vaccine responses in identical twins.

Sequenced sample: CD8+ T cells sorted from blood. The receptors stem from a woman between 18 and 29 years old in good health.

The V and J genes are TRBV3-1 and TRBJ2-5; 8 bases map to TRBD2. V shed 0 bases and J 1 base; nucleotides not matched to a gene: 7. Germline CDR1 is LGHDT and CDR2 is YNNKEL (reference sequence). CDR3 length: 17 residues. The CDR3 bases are TGTGCCAGCAGCCAAGAAAGACGTACTAGCGGCCAAGAGACCCAGTACTTC. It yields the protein CASSQERRTSGQETQYF.

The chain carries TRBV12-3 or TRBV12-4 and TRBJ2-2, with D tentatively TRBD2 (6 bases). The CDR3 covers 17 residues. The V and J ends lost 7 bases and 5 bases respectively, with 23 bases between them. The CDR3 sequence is CASKPTPAVGGTGELFF. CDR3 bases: TGTGCCAGCAAACCTACTCCGGCGGTGGGAGGAACCGGGGAGCTGTTTTTT.